A single sample is the source of the 27 T cell receptor beta chains below, sequenced in a study of blood T cell repertoires in COVID-19 (dated by TCRdb to the early 2020s). The method behind the library was the immunoSEQ multiplex PCR assay. TCRdb carries this immuneACCESS record with in-frame sequences only. Its versions omit some clonotypes, under half of them owing to an unresolved V gene in the studies checked, with the rest unexplained. The sample includes 54,000 or so clones, with 80% to 90% observed a single time. 6.5% to 10% of the sample is in the top ten clones. The sequencing input was peripheral blood. These receptors all come from a man over 45 with active COVID-19.

The chain recombines TRBV18 with TRBJ2-7; weak D call: TRBD2 (7 bases). CDR3 length equals 15 residues. V lost 4 bases, J lost 1 base, and 14 bases lay in between. Per the germline V gene, CDR1 is KGHSH and CDR2 is LQKENI. This CDR3 is CASSRGGGQSYEQYF. The CDR3 bases are TGTGCCAGCTCACGGGGCGGGGGCCAGTCCTACGAGCAGTACTTC. Complete variable domain (other parts from reference TRBV18 and TRBJ2-7): NAGVMQNPRHLVRRRGQEARLRCSPMKGHSHVYWYRQLPEEGLKFMVYLQKENIIDESGMPKERFSAEFPKEGPSILRIQQVVRGDSAAYFCASSRGGGQSYEQYFGPGTRLTVT.

The chain recombines TRBV19 with TRBJ2-7; no clear D gene. From germline, CDR1 is LNHDA and CDR2 SQIVND (reference sequence). Trimming stripped 1 base from V and 2 bases from J, with 6 bases between. The CDR3 is 13 amino acids. CDR3 protein: CASSIGSTYEQYF. CDR3 DNA sequence: TGTGCCAGTAGTATAGGCTCTACCTACGAGCAGTACTTC.

CDR3 nucleotides: TGCGCCAGCAGCTTGGCCATCCGTGGGACAGACGAGCAGTACTTC. Protein product: CASSLAIRGTDEQYF. The chain links TRBV5-1 to TRBJ2-7, with TRBD1 matching 7 bases. This CDR3 spans 15 amino acids. The germline gives CDR1 SGHRS, CDR2 YFSETQ. Germline trimming cut 0 bases from V and 5 bases from J; bases unmatched to any gene: 8.

The V call is TRBV5-1, the J call TRBJ1-1; 8 positions agree with TRBD1. V dropped 3 bases and J dropped 4; count of bases not matched to a gene: 5. Germline CDR1 reads SGHRS; CDR2 reads YFSETQ. This CDR3 comprises 14 residues. The CDR3: CASSSYTGGTEAFF. CDR3 nucleotides: TGCGCCAGCAGCTCATATACAGGGGGCACTGAAGCTTTCTTT.

This clone was detected only once. The chain recombines TRBV4-3 with TRBJ1-2; 8 bases map to TRBD1. With 0 bases clipped from V and 10 bases from J, the junction kept 4 bases outside the gene matches. The CDR3 length is 13 residues. Germline values: CDR1 LGHNA, CDR2 YSLEER. CDR3 nucleotide sequence: TGCGCCAGCAGCCAAGATGGGACAGGCACCTACACCTTC. This gives the protein CASSQDGTGTYTF.

The rearrangement joins TRBV27 to TRBJ2-1, with TRBD2 as a possible D gene (6 bases). This CDR3 contains 16 residues. Germline CDR1 MNHEY, CDR2 SMNVEV (reference sequence). V was clipped by 1 base and J by 1 base, with 11 bases between them. The CDR3 region is CASSLWGVSSYNEQFF. The DNA of the CDR3 is TGTGCCAGCAGTTTATGGGGGGTAAGTTCCTACAATGAGCAGTTCTTC.

About this clone: The same CDR3 arises from other DNA sequences in this sample as well. The chain couples TRBV28 to TRBJ1-6; TRBD1 is a possible D gene (5 bases). V was shortened by 3 bases and J by 5 bases, with 8 bases between the two germline ends. The V gene's germline CDR1 is MDHEN and CDR2 SYDVKM. This CDR3 region has 14 residues. The chain's CDR3 is CASSFPGNNSPLHF. In nucleotides, the CDR3 is TGTGCCAGCAGTTTTCCAGGGAATAATTCACCCCTCCACTTT.

Only a few counts were recorded for this clone. The chain employs TRBV6-2 or TRBV6-3 and TRBJ2-6, with D possibly being TRBD1 (5 bases). Trimming took 6 bases from V and 4 from J, leaving 13 bases between them. Germline CDR1 reads MNHEY; CDR2 reads SVGEGT. The CDR3 loop spans 15 amino acids. Written as DNA, the CDR3 is TGTGCCAGCAGCGAGACAGTCGTAGGGGCCAACGTCCTGACTTTC. Protein sequence: CASSETVVGANVLTF.

This clone was seen just once. The rearrangement uses TRBV2 and TRBJ2-2, with D possibly matching TRBD1 (7 bases). The ends were cut back, 5 bases at V and 6 bases at J, with 13 bases in the middle. In germline, CDR1 is SNHLY, CDR2 FYNNEI. The CDR3 loop spans 14 amino acids. The CDR3 DNA follows: TGTGCCAGCAGTTCGGAGGGGGCTGCCGGGGAGCTGTTTTTT. Amino acid sequence: CASSSEGAAGELFF.

This clone was observed a single time. V usage is TRBV7-8 and J usage is TRBJ2-3, with 7 nucleotides matching TRBD2. With V trimmed by 8 bases and J by 2 bases, 4 bases remained unmatched. Per the germline V gene, CDR1 is SGHVS and CDR2 is FQNEAQ. There are 13 residues in the CDR3. The CDR3 DNA reads TGTGCCAGCGCTAGCGGAAACACAGATACGCAGTATTTT. Its protein is CASASGNTDTQYF.

This sequence joins TRBV28 and TRBJ1-5; tentative D call: TRBD1 (5 bases). The CDR3 consists of 14 residues. V lost 6 bases and J 0 bases, leaving 9 bases between the germline ends. The germline CDR1 and CDR2 sequences are MDHEN and SYDVKM. CDR3 in amino acids: CASREGNSNQPQHF. The CDR3 DNA is TGTGCCAGCAGGGAGGGGAATAGCAATCAGCCCCAGCATTTT. The full variable domain, in which reference TRBV28 and TRBJ1-5 provide the parts outside the CDR3, is DVKVTQSSRYLVKRTGEKVFLECVQDMDHENMFWYRQDPGLGLRLIYFSYDVKMKEKGDIPEGYSVSREKKERFSLILESASTNQTSMYLCASREGNSNQPQHFGDGTRLSIL.

The rearrangement uses TRBV28 and TRBJ1-1, with 9 bases fitting TRBD1. This CDR3 has 15 residues. CDR1 and CDR2 from the germline V gene are MDHEN and SYDVKM. J gave up 3 bases and V 5 bases, and 7 bases lay outside the gene matches. The CDR3 loop reads CASSTGGAGDTEAFF. In DNA form, the CDR3 reads TGTGCCAGCAGTACAGGGGGCGCGGGGGACACTGAAGCTTTCTTT.

This chain joins TRBV5-1 and TRBJ2-3; maybe TRBD2 (5 bases). Germline lookup yields CDR1 SGHRS and CDR2 YFSETQ. Trimming removed 4 bases from V and 0 bases from J, with 12 bases in between. This CDR3 has 15 amino acids. CDR3 bases: TGCGCCAGCAGCCCCGAGGCGGGTAGCACAGATACGCAGTATTTT. This sequence encodes CASSPEAGSTDTQYF.

This chain uses TRBV5-1 with TRBJ1-2; D remains ambiguous. CDR3 length: 16 residues. V shed 0 bases and J shed 4 bases, with 16 bases lying between them. Per germline, CDR1 SGHRS and CDR2 YFSETQ. The CDR3 DNA reads as TGCGCCAGCAGCTTGGCCGGGGATAACATCCTCTATGGCTACACCTTC. Translation: CASSLAGDNILYGYTF.

This chain joins TRBV24-1 and TRBJ2-7; 10 bases fit TRBD1. V was pared by 3 bases and J by 0 bases, with 7 bases of the junction left unmatched. Per germline, CDR1 KGHDR and CDR2 SFDVKD. This CDR3 is built from 17 residues. This CDR3 reads CATSDPGTGAGSYEQYF. The CDR3 DNA is TGTGCCACCAGTGATCCCGGGACAGGGGCCGGCTCCTACGAGCAGTACTTC.

The CDR3 spells CASSVGTGLTGELFF. CDR3 sequence (DNA): TGTGCCAGCAGTGTCGGGACAGGCCTTACCGGGGAGCTGTTTTTT. The chain employs TRBV28 and TRBJ2-2; 8 bases agree with TRBD1. The CDR3 is 15 residues long. With V trimmed by 5 bases and J by 5 bases, 7 bases remained unmatched. CDR1 and CDR2 from the germline V gene are MDHEN and SYDVKM.

The V gene is TRBV9, the J gene TRBJ2-1, with D possibly TRBD1 on 6 matching bases. The CDR3 spans 16 residues. The germline V gene has CDR1 SGDLS and CDR2 YYNGEE. The germline V and J ends were trimmed by 3 bases and 6 bases, with 19 bases remaining between them. CDR3 nucleotides: TGTGCCAGCAGCGGTCGGGACATTAAGTCAAGCAATGAGCAGTTCTTC. It encodes CASSGRDIKSSNEQFF.

CDR3 in DNA: TGTGCCACCAGCGGCGGGAGGGCCGAAAAACTGTTTTTT. Translation gives CATSGGRAEKLFF. The J gene is TRBJ1-4, the V gene TRBV15; D unclear. V was pared by 5 bases and J by 8 bases, with 12 bases between. The CDR3 spans 13 residues. Looked up from germline, CDR1 is LNHNV and CDR2 is YYDKDF (reference sequence).

This chain uses TRBV28 with TRBJ2-7, with TRBD1 matching over 11 bases. The CDR3 loop spans 16 amino acids. Germline V gene lookup returns CDR1 MDHEN and CDR2 SYDVKM. V was clipped by 5 bases and J by 8 bases; unmatched bases: 14. CDR3 sequence reads: CASSVSRTGGSYKQYF. CDR3 sequence (DNA): TGTGCCAGCAGTGTCTCCCGGACAGGGGGCTCTTATAAGCAGTACTTC. Using reference TRBV28 and TRBJ2-7 for the parts outside the CDR3, the full variable domain is DVKVTQSSRYLVKRTGEKVFLECVQDMDHENMFWYRQDPGLGLRLIYFSYDVKMKEKGDIPEGYSVSREKKERFSLILESASTNQTSMYLCASSVSRTGGSYKQYFGPGTRLTVT.

V is TRBV29-1 and J is TRBJ2-1; 7 bases match TRBD1. The CDR3 length is 11 residues. Germline CDR1 and CDR2: SQVTM and ANQGSEA. The trim removed 0 bases at V and 14 bases at J, leaving 4 bases unmatched. CDR3 DNA sequence: TGCAGCGTTGAAGACGGTGGACAGGAGTTCTTC. Encoded protein: CSVEDGGQEFF.

The chain links TRBV5-1 to TRBJ2-3, with TRBD2 matching 7 bases. This CDR3 contains 15 residues. Germline V lookup: CDR1 SGHRS, CDR2 YFSETQ. After removal of 4 bases from V and 6 bases from J, the junction contained 11 bases not matched to a gene. This chain's CDR3 is CASSLRTSHTDTQYF. In DNA form, the CDR3 reads TGCGCCAGCAGCCTGAGGACTAGTCATACCGATACGCAGTATTTT.

This clone has only one observation. The CDR3 loop is CASSTTGPPHEQYF. The CDR3 bases are TGTGCCAGCAGCACAACAGGTCCCCCCCACGAGCAGTACTTC. The chain recombines TRBV27 with TRBJ2-7, with D perhaps TRBD1 (5 bases). V shed 6 bases and J shed 5 bases, with 17 bases lying between them. Germline CDR1 MNHEY, CDR2 SMNVEV (reference sequence). CDR3 length equals 14 residues.

The rearrangement joins TRBV6-5 to TRBJ1-5; 7 positions agree with TRBD1. CDR3 length equals 15 residues. Germline V gene sequence: CDR1 MNHEY, CDR2 SVGAGI. V shed 5 bases and J 2 bases; nucleotides not matched to a gene: 6. The CDR3, as DNA: TGTGCCAGCAGTCCTACTGACAGGGGCAATCAGCCCCAGCATTTT. Protein: CASSPTDRGNQPQHF.

The V and J genes are TRBV10-3 and TRBJ2-3; no clear D gene. Germline V lookup: CDR1 ENHRY, CDR2 SYGVKD. V was trimmed by 0 bases and J by 0 bases, leaving 4 bases between them. CDR3 size: 14 residues. CDR3 DNA sequence: TGTGCCATCAGTGAGTCTACTAGCACAGATACGCAGTATTTT. It specifies CAISESTSTDTQYF.

This sequence joins TRBV7-9 and TRBJ2-5, with TRBD2 matching 14 bases. The CDR3 extends over 16 amino acids. The germline V gene encodes CDR1 SEHNR and CDR2 FQNEAQ (reference sequence). V was pared by 3 bases and J by 2 bases, with 2 bases of the junction left unmatched. The CDR3 DNA is TGTGCCAGCAGCTTTGGGACTAGCGGGGGACAAGAGACCCAGTACTTC. Its protein is CASSFGTSGGQETQYF.

The chain links TRBV5-1 to TRBJ2-5; TRBD2 matches 14 bases. The V and J ends lost 7 bases and 5 bases, in that order; junction bases with no gene match: 10. Germline CDR1 SGHRS, CDR2 YFSETQ. This CDR3 contains 16 residues. CDR3 region: CASVIGTSGSGETQYF. CDR3 in DNA: TGCGCCAGCGTCATAGGGACTAGCGGGAGTGGGGAGACCCAGTACTTC. The variable domain in full, with the rest retrieved from reference TRBV5-1 and TRBJ2-5, is KAGVTQTPRYLIKTRGQQVTLSCSPISGHRSVSWYQQTPGQGLQFLFEYFSETQRNKGNFPGRFSGRQFSNSRSEMNVSTLELGDSALYLCASVIGTSGSGETQYFGPGTRLLVL.

The chain couples TRBV27 to TRBJ2-3; D unresolved. Germline lookup yields CDR1 MNHEY and CDR2 SMNVEV (reference sequence). The CDR3 loop spans 14 amino acids. Between the trimmed V and J ends, which lost 7 bases and 2 bases, there was a span of 13 bases. DNA for the CDR3: TGTGCCAGCAAAGCGATCCTAAACACAGATACGCAGTATTTT. This translates into CASKAILNTDTQYF.